This entry lists 15 T cell receptor beta chains sequenced from one sample in a study of blood T cell repertoires in COVID-19. Clones were read by immunoSEQ multiplex PCR, and TCRdb kept only the in-frame ones, dropping some. The sample has 60,000 or so clones, roughly 80% seen once. The sequenced material came from peripheral blood. All receptors derive from a woman aged 45-60 years with active or convalescent COVID-19.

The chain employs TRBV7-2 and TRBJ1-5; TRBD1 is a possible D gene (6 bases). The CDR3 length is 15 residues. Trimming took 5 bases from V and 11 from J, leaving 22 bases between them. Germline V gene data show CDR1 as SGHTA and CDR2 as FQGNSA. The CDR3 spells CASSPGGGLQGAQHF. CDR3 DNA sequence: TGTGCCAGCAGCCCCGGGGGGGGGCTCCAAGGAGCCCAGCATTTT.

The chain recombines TRBV5-4 with TRBJ2-7; no clear D gene. Trimming cost V 1 base and J 4 bases, with 9 bases left between them. The CDR3 has 13 residues. In germline, CDR1 is SGHNT, CDR2 YYREEE (reference sequence). CDR3 in amino acids: CASSLSPSYEQYF. The DNA of the CDR3 is TGTGCCAGCAGCTTGTCTCCTTCGTACGAGCAGTACTTC.

This clone appeared a few times. DNA for the CDR3: TGTGCCAGCAGGCAAAACCGGGACTGGGCCTACACCTTC. Amino acids: CASRQNRDWAYTF. The V gene is TRBV6-5, the J gene TRBJ1-2; tentative D call: TRBD1 (5 bases). The CDR3 sequence is 13 residues long. V gave up 6 bases and J gave up 10 bases, with 18 bases separating them. Germline V lookup: CDR1 MNHEY, CDR2 SVGAGI.

The chain joins TRBV7-2 to TRBJ1-1, with 8 nucleotides matching TRBD1. The CDR3 runs 13 residues. Germline loops: CDR1 SGHTA, CDR2 FQGNSA. The V segment lost 4 bases and the J segment 6 bases; nucleotides outside the gene matches: 4. The chain's CDR3 is CASSYSRGPEAFF. CDR3 DNA: TGTGCCAGCAGCTACTCCAGGGGGCCTGAAGCTTTCTTT.

This clone showed up just a few times. V gene TRBV6-5 combines with J gene TRBJ1-2, with D perhaps TRBD1 (6 bases). Per germline, CDR1 MNHEY and CDR2 SVGAGI. The CDR3 is 13 residues long. V lost 6 bases to trimming and J lost 8 bases, with 16 bases between them. CDR3 nucleotide sequence: TGTGCCAGCAGCAAGAACAGGGTCAAAGGCTACACCTTC. Its protein is CASSKNRVKGYTF.

The chain is built from TRBV4-3 and TRBJ2-2, with D perhaps TRBD1 (6 bases). The V gene's germline CDR1 is LGHNA and CDR2 YSLEER. V dropped 0 bases and J dropped 6 bases, with 11 bases sitting between them. The CDR3 length is 15 residues. The CDR3 is CASSQDPTGPGELFF. As DNA, the CDR3 is TGCGCCAGCAGCCAAGATCCCACAGGGCCCGGGGAGCTGTTTTTT.

The chain uses TRBV12-3 or TRBV12-4 and TRBJ1-1; no firm D call. The CDR3 is 10 residues long. V was pared by 9 bases and J by 5 bases, with 7 bases between. CDR3 region: CASRGTEAFF. The CDR3 DNA sequence: TGTGCCAGTAGAGGAACTGAAGCTTTCTTT.

The chain recombines TRBV2 with TRBJ2-7, with 13 bases that match TRBD2. With V trimmed by 6 bases and J by 1 base, 9 bases remained unmatched. CDR3 length: 17 residues. The germline gives CDR1 SNHLY, CDR2 FYNNEI. The CDR3 reads CASSPTSGRANSYEQYF. The CDR3 DNA reads as TGTGCCAGCAGCCCCACTAGCGGGAGGGCCAATTCCTACGAGCAGTACTTC.

For the CDR3, the DNA is TGTGCCAGCAGTCCGACAGGGTCCTTAGGCTACACCTTC. Protein sequence: CASSPTGSLGYTF. The chain employs TRBV12-3 or TRBV12-4 and TRBJ1-2, with TRBD1 identical over 7 bases. CDR3 size: 13 residues. The V and J ends lost 5 bases and 8 bases, in that order; junction bases with no gene match: 8.

This chain links TRBV5-1 with TRBJ1-1, with 7 nucleotides matching TRBD1. J was trimmed by 6 bases and V by 4 bases; bases with no gene match: 6. The germline CDR1 and CDR2 sequences are SGHRS and YFSETQ. This CDR3 is 13 amino acids long. CDR3 region: CASSRGGLAEAFF. The CDR3, as DNA: TGCGCCAGCAGCAGAGGGGGCTTGGCTGAAGCTTTCTTT.

The rearrangement joins TRBV3-1 (or the pseudogene TRBV3-2) to TRBJ2-5; TRBD2 matches 9 bases. The J segment lost 1 base and the V segment lost 5 bases, leaving 8 bases of the junction unmatched. Germline V gene lookup returns CDR1 LGHDT and CDR2 YNNKEL (reference sequence). The CDR3 has 16 residues. The CDR3 DNA reads TGTGCCAGCAGCACCTCGGGTAGCGGGAGCCAAGAGACCCAGTACTTC. Its translation is CASSTSGSGSQETQYF.

The genes are TRBV12-5 and TRBJ2-3; tentatively, D is TRBD2 (7 bases). Between the trimmed V and J ends, which lost 6 bases and 3 bases, there was a span of 16 bases. The CDR3 is 15 amino acids. Germline V lookup: CDR1 LGHNT, CDR2 FRNRAP. This CDR3 reads CASGSGQAGTDTQYF. The CDR3 DNA follows: TGTGCTAGTGGCTCGGGACAAGCGGGGACAGATACGCAGTATTTT.

This clone was recorded only once. The chain employs TRBV10-2 and TRBJ2-3, with 8 bases that match TRBD2. The CDR3 totals 17 residues. Germline values: CDR1 WSHSY, CDR2 SAAADI. V lost 4 bases to trimming and J lost 5 bases; unmatched junction nucleotides: 14. CDR3 coding DNA: TGCGCCAGCAGTGTTGGCTCCAGCGGGAGTTATGGAGATACGCAGTATTTT. Translated, it gives CASSVGSSGSYGDTQYF.

The rearrangement links TRBV9 to TRBJ1-1; TRBD1 aligns across 7 bases. This CDR3 has 17 amino acids. Germline loops: CDR1 SGDLS, CDR2 YYNGEE. V trimming: 3 bases; J trimming: 6 bases; junction bases outside the gene matches: 17. CDR3 DNA sequence: TGTGCCAGCAGCGCCCTTACACCGAGACAGGGAATGGCTGAAGCTTTCTTT. Amino acid sequence: CASSALTPRQGMAEAFF.

For this clone: This sample also contains other DNA sequences that code for the same CDR3. V is TRBV6-5 and J is TRBJ1-2; the D is unclear. V lost 3 bases, J lost 8 bases, and 13 bases lay in between. Per germline, CDR1 MNHEY and CDR2 SVGAGI. CDR3 length equals 13 residues. CDR3 in amino acids: CASSYRRVGGYTF. CDR3 coding DNA: TGTGCCAGCAGTTATAGGAGGGTGGGAGGCTACACCTTC.